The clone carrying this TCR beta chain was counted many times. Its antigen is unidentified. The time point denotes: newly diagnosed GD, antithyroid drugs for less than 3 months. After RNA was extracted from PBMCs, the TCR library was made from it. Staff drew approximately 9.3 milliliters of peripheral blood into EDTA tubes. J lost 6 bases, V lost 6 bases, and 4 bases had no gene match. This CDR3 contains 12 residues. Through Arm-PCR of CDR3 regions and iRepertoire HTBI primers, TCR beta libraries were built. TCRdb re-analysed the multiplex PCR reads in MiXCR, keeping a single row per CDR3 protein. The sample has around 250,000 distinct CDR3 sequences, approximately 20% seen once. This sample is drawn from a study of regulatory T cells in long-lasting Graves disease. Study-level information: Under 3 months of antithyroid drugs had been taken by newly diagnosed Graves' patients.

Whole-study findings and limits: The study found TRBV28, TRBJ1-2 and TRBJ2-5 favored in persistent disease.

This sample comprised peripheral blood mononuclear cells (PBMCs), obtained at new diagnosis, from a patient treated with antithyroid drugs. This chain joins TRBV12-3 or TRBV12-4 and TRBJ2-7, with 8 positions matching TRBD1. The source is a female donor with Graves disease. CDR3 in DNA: TGTGCCAGCAGGACAGGGGCGGCCGAGCAGTACTTC. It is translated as CASRTGAAEQYF.